This section outlines one TCR beta chain sequence together with its context. Its specificity is not known. The sample is drawn from a study of post-analysis software for immune sequencing data. Whole-study context: Several disease courses (relapsing-remitting, secondary progressive and progressive-relapsing) of multiple sclerosis were included.

V dropped 3 bases and J dropped 8 bases, with 17 bases sitting between them. This CDR3 has 14 amino acids. Findings and limits, study-wide: Batch-mates among the samples co-clustered strongly by F measure. The study found TRBV5-6, TRBV5-1 and TRBV20-1 among five TRBV segments more frequent in patients than controls.

Carried by the TCR beta cDNA libraries were unique molecular identifiers. TCRdb re-called the PCR reads through MiXCR, storing one row per CDR3 protein. Of approximately 730,000 distinct CDR3 sequences listed, about half were seen once; the top ten hold 4% to 5%. This sequence joins TRBV12-3 or TRBV12-4 and TRBJ2-7; D is uncertain. The source of this sequence is a girl aged 5 to 17 with multiple sclerosis. Sequencing was carried out using blood. The DNA of the CDR3 is TGTGCCAGCAGTTTCAACAGCAGCGTCCGGAAGCAGTACTTC. As protein: CASSFNSSVRKQYF.